This T cell receptor (beta chain) was captured by sequencing in a study of OX40 agonist ivuxolimab in advanced cancers. Data came from immunoSEQ multiplex PCR; TCRdb stores just in-frame clones and leaves some out. The table shows some 57,000 clones, with 82% occurring only once. V shed 0 bases and J shed 2 bases, with 8 bases lying between them. Germline loops: CDR1 SGDLS, CDR2 YYNGEE. The length of the CDR3 is 14 residues. This chain connects TRBV9 to TRBJ1-2; D remains unclear. The sequences come from CD4+ or CD8+ T cells sorted from blood, collected in a trial of the OX40 agonist ivuxolimab. This sequence originates from an adult with an advanced solid tumor such as melanoma, head and neck, liver or kidney cancer. The CDR3 sequence: CASSVGSGNYGYTF. The CDR3, as DNA: TGTGCCAGCAGCGTAGGGTCAGGCAACTATGGCTACACCTTC.